The rows below give T cell receptor beta chains drawn from one sample of a study of blood T cell repertoires in COVID-19. Some clones are missing from TCRdb's copy, which holds only in-frame ones; the method was immunoSEQ multiplex PCR. This table has over 95,000 clones, 85% to 90% appearing once. Sequenced sample: peripheral blood. Source of these receptors: a human donor with acute or convalescent COVID-19. The donor label of this sample is uncertain. Both conserved end residues are part of each CDR3. A D gene is named only where the DNA matches it firmly. Some rows mark clone size as missing; the rest say once, few, many or name a class of expanded clone.

>TRBJ1-6|-|TRBD1|TRBV23-1
TGCGCCAGCAGTCACGGGACAGCAAATAATTCACCCCTCCACTTT
CASSHGTANNSPLHF
>TRBJ1-2|-|-|TRBV19
TGTGCCAGTAGTATCCAGGGGAACTATGGCTACACCTTC
CASSIQGNYGYTF
>TRBJ1-3|-|TRBD1|TRBV7-2
TGTGCCAGCAGCTTGGGACAGGGGGCTTCAGCTGGAAACACCATATATTTT
CASSLGQGASAGNTIYF
>TRBJ2-7|-|TRBD2|TRBV7-2
TGTGCCAGCAGCCCCCAACTAGCGGGGGTGCAGTACTTC
CASSPQLAGVQYF
>TRBJ2-3|-|-|TRBV5-1
TGCGCCAGCAGCTTGGGTCTAGCGACTAGCACAGATACGCAGTATTTT
CASSLGLATSTDTQYF
>TRBJ1-1|-|TRBD1|TRBV28
TGTGCCAGCAGTCTCGGGACAGAACGCGTCCTCTTT
CASSLGTERVLF
>TRBJ2-3|-|-|TRBV5-4
TGTGCCAGCAGCGGACGGGGGGCCAGCACAGATACGCAGTATTTT
CASSGRGASTDTQYF
>TRBJ1-2|-|-|TRBV5-6
TGTGCCAGCCGATATGAAGGGGCCTATGGCTACACCTTC
CASRYEGAYGYTF
>TRBJ1-2|-|TRBD1|TRBV7-2
TGTGCCAGCAGCTTAGTCAGGGGGCAGGGCTATGGCTACACCTTC
CASSLVRGQGYGYTF
>TRBJ1-6|once|TRBD1|TRBV7-8
TGTGCCAGCAGCTTGGAGGGGGCCGGGGCCCTCTTCGGGGACCTCCACTTT
CASSLEGAGALFGDLHF